This is a list of T cell receptor beta chains from one sample in a study of human thymus T cells. The protocol was immunoSEQ multiplex PCR, while the TCRdb copy is restricted to in-frame clones and leaves out a portion. The repertoire has roughly 77,000 clones, roughly 96% of them found once; the top ten carry 0.03% to 0.035%. Specimen: thymus tissue. These receptors were collected from a girl in the first two years of life with a congenital heart defect but otherwise immunologically healthy. CDR3s include the opening cysteine and the closing phenylalanine or tryptophan. D genes are given only for firm matches.

TRBV14,-,TRBJ2-3,CASSDKTGHEVDTQYF
TRBV5-8,-,TRBJ2-7,CASSWRSPYEQYF
TRBV28,-,TRBJ2-7,CASRAGVATYEQYF
TRBV4-3,-,TRBJ2-5,CASSPEGTNFPRSRSQETQYF
TRBV5-1,TRBD1,TRBJ1-3,CASSLGDRAYGNTIYF
TRBV4-2,TRBD2,TRBJ2-5,CASSQGYAGTSGRAVQETQYF
TRBV5-1,TRBD2,TRBJ2-7,CASSALGPTGLAVPYEQYF
TRBV28,-,TRBJ1-4,CASSVRDPKNEKLFF
TRBV7-2,-,TRBJ1-4,CASSLGRRITGATNEKLFF
TRBV9,-,TRBJ1-1,CASSPRVAVETEAFF
TRBV4-1,TRBD2,TRBJ2-1,CASSQDRTRGNEQFF
TRBV27,-,TRBJ2-3,CASSSPSDSTDTQYF
TRBV7-2,-,TRBJ2-7,CASSLAHPQTYEQYF
TRBV14,-,TRBJ1-2,CASSQWQSYGYTF
TRBV4-2,-,TRBJ2-1,CASSQDGLAPYNEQFF
TRBV6-4,-,TRBJ2-7,CASSDSSSYEQYF
TRBV5-1,TRBD2,TRBJ2-2,CASSFRGRLAANTGELFF
TRBV29-1,TRBD1,TRBJ2-1,CSVEARTGLNEQFF
TRBV7-2,TRBD1,TRBJ1-5,CASSLGGTGDEYSNQPQHF
TRBV6-5,-,TRBJ1-2,CASLGVYGYTF
TRBV10-2,-,TRBJ2-7,CASRAHSYEQYF
TRBV5-1,TRBD2,TRBJ2-1,CASSLAAGGPGSYNEQFF
TRBV10-3,-,TRBJ1-4,CATGTNEKLFF
TRBV7-3,-,TRBJ2-1,CASSLGLHNEQFF
TRBV15,-,TRBJ2-5,CATSLGGSQETQYF
TRBV6-8,-,TRBJ2-7,CASSQPLNAREEQYF
TRBV6-1,TRBD2,TRBJ2-7,CASSQTSGISYEQYF